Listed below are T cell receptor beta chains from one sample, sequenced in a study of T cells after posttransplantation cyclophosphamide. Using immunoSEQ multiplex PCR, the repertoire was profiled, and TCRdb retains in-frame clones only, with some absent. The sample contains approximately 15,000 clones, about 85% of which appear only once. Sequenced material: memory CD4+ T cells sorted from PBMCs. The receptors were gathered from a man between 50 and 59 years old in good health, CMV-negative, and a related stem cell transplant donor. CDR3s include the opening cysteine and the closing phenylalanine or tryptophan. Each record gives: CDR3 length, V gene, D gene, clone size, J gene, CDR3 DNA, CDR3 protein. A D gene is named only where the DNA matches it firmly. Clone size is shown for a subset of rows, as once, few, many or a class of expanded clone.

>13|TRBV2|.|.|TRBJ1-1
TGTGCCAGCAGTGAAGCGGAGGACCGTGAAGCTTTCTTT
CASSEAEDREAFF
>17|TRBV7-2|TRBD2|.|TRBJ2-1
TGTGCCAGCAGCCCCAGGACTAGCTTGTACTCCTACAATGAGCAGTTCTTC
CASSPRTSLYSYNEQFF
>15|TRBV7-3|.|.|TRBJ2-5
TGTGCCAGCAGTTACTCGGGGGAGCCACAAAAGACCCAGTACTTC
CASSYSGEPQKTQYF
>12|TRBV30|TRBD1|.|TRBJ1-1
TGTGCCTGGAAAAACAGGGGCCCTGAAGCTTTCTTT
CAWKNRGPEAFF
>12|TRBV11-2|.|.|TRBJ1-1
TGTGCCAGCAGTTTTCTTGTCACTGAAGCTTTCTTT
CASSFLVTEAFF
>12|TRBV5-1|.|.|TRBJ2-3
TGCGCCAGCAGCCAACTTCTGGATACGCAGTATTTT
CASSQLLDTQYF
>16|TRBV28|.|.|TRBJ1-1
TGTGCCAGCAGTTTATGGGCCGATATGGGGGGCACTGAAGCTTTCTTT
CASSLWADMGGTEAFF
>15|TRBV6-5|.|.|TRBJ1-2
TGTGCCAGCAGTTATGACCCCTCGGGTAGAGGTGGAAACACCTTC
CASSYDPSGRGGNTF
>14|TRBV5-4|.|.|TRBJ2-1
TGTGCCAGCAGAGGGAGTGTTGGGCACAATGAGCAGTTCTTC
CASRGSVGHNEQFF
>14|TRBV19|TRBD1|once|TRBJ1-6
TGTGCCAGTACCCAGACAGGGCCGTATTCACCCCTCCACTTT
CASTQTGPYSPLHF